This note documents a single TCR beta chain sequence. Its antigen is still unknown. Base quality data are lacking; no much larger clone is found one base away. This specimen comes from a study of cytomegalovirus exposure and HLA in healthy donors (TCRdb year 2017). Study-level background: An earlier analysis of approximately 640 of the donors reported more than 250 Gb of sequence data and 100 million to 140 million unique TCR beta sequences from 190 million or so T cells. The study used immunosequencing to profile the T cell repertoires of approximately 690 subjects and linked those repertoires to cytomegalovirus serostatus. Of the approximately 400 genotyped donors, about 84% fell in the genetic ancestry cluster associated with self-reported Caucasian donors. Typing coverage differed by locus: A, B, C, DRB1 and DQB1 were typed in roughly 620-640 donors, DQA1 in 522, DPA1 in 600 to 610, and DPB1 in approximately 450. Every repertoire in the discovery cohort had been generated on one and the same sequencing platform. In a later analysis, previously published TCR beta repertoires from more than 500 donors were re-analyzed and high-resolution HLA genotyping was added so that TCR occurrence patterns could be studied. An earlier analysis of about 600 of the donors used high-throughput TCR beta sequencing to judge whether each TCR beta V gene segment behaved as functional or pseudogenic. A later genetic analysis used genome-wide SNP genotypes for about 60% of the roughly 700 donors, treating that subset as a discovery cohort. Among almost 400 genotyped donors of the cohort, an average of 235,054 unique TCR beta nucleotide sequences were sequenced per donor, around 18% of them non-productive. Donor age, sex, ethnicity and CMV serostatus were compiled alongside the repertoire data. The aim of the study was to test whether cataloging public T cell receptors could identify signatures of past pathogen exposure. In addition to the first cohort of 666 subjects, a separate validation cohort of approximately 130 different subjects was used. HLA typing covered class I and class II loci at four-digit resolution. In the later analysis, no new phenotypic data were used to find candidate immune exposures; instead, reliance was placed on TCR beta sequences and their occurrence across donors. Roughly 300 gigabases of sequencing data and about 92 million unique TCR sequences made up an early release that covered 640 HLA-typed donors. High-throughput TCR immunosequencing, statistical association of individual TCRs with disease status, and machine learning were combined to predict cytomegalovirus infection status. A few DR-DQ haplotypes were handled as single units for association and clustering because linkage in the cohort was strong.

Libraries were built with the immunoSEQ multiplex PCR assay. A mixture of 60 forward primers for TCR Vbeta segments and 13 reverse primers for TCR Jbeta segments was used in the multiplex PCR. The CDR3 region of rearranged TCR beta genes was amplified from genomic DNA with a multiplex PCR assay. The Illumina HiSeq System was used to sequence the amplified TCR beta libraries as 87-base-pair reads. Turning to the authors' computational methods: A later analysis tallied 75 million to 95 million unique TCR beta chains across the 666 repertoires, and some 10 million of those chains were shared by two or more donors. Raw reads were error-corrected and collapsed into unique sequences by a nearest-neighbor algorithm in which closely related sequences were merged to remove PCR and sequencing errors. Alignment of CDR3 sequences to IMGT reference sequences was used to assign V, D and J gene segments. For a sequence to be retained, a match of at least six nucleotides to both a V gene segment and a J gene segment was required. A rearrangement was called productive if the CDR3 had no stop codons and remained in frame with V and J, and every other rearrangement was called non-productive. Following IMGT convention, CDR3 was defined as the stretch from the second conserved V-encoded cysteine to the conserved J-encoded phenylalanine. Sequences without an unambiguous match to a single V gene segment were excluded from the earlier analysis of over 500 of the donors. An earlier analysis of roughly 590 of the donors called V segments functional above 56.7% productive rearrangements and segregating when the between-donor standard deviation exceeded 5%. A statistical classification framework was developed to diagnose cytomegalovirus status using the catalog of TCR beta chain sequences. A later analysis assigned V and J genes by comparing TCR nucleotide sequences with IMGT/GENE-DB human TR gene sequences. Using the TCRdist pipeline, a later analysis assigned CDR3 sequences along with most-parsimonious VDJ recombination scenarios. A later analysis defined each TCR beta chain by its CDR3 amino acid sequence plus V-gene family, and excluded reads lacking a unique V-gene family. To address suspected cross-contamination and a sequencing artifact, a later analysis removed some 620 highly shared, low-generation-probability nucleotide sequences. For each public chain, a later analysis derived a clonal expansion index from normalized ranks of inferred template counts within each repertoire. In a later analysis, generation probabilities were computed using a VDJ recombination model fitted to out-of-frame rearrangements, and the results were checked against IGoR. In a later analysis, TCR-TCR, TCR-HLA and TCR-CMV co-occurrence was scored with hypergeometric tests, and a repertoire-size bias correction was applied to TCR pairs. A later analysis estimated false discovery rates by permuting HLA or CMV assignments 20 times. In a later analysis, co-occurring TCRs were grouped with DBSCAN, and TCRdist sequence similarity was added when clustering was performed within HLA-allele-positive subsets. Repertoires with fewer than 30,000 or more than 120,000 public chains were left out of co-occurrence clustering, as were five repertoires with anomalous nucleotide sharing. TCRdb carries this immuneACCESS record with in-frame sequences only. Its versions omit some clonotypes, under half of them owing to an unresolved V gene in the studies checked, with the rest unexplained. That table is the source of V, J and clone size, and D and trimming were worked out from the DNA. Present in this sample are 180,000 or so clones, roughly 90% of which were seen just once. Around 0.3% of the sample belongs to the ten largest clones.

The cohort comprised under 700 healthy bone marrow donors. At the time of sampling, all cohort members were nominally healthy, though unrecorded immune exposures were likely present. The donor tested CMV seronegative, placing the donor among the approximately 360 seronegative members of the cohort. A peripheral blood sample was collected from each donor, and TCR beta sequencing was performed on peripheral blood mononuclear cells. The Qiagen DNeasy Blood Extraction Kit was used to extract genomic DNA from the blood cell samples. Here is what the overall study found, with its caveats: A later analysis found that HLA-associated TCR beta chains were more clonally expanded and had lower generation probabilities than equally common non-associated chains. In a later analysis, several top co-occurrence clusters were reported to appear linked to parvovirus B19, influenza, CMV and Epstein-Barr virus. Immune exposure information for the cohort was limited to CMV serostatus. A group of highly shared sequence variants was considered likely to be a technical artifact of the sequencing pipeline. In vitro tests confirmed that a few of the cytomegalovirus-associated TCR beta chains recognize cytomegalovirus antigens. In a later genetic analysis, a missense DCLRE1C variant was associated with V-gene and J-gene trimming of TCR beta chains, and the association was replicated in an independent cohort. Because HLA typing was unavailable for some donors at each locus, only the typed subset was used in association tests. When HLA alleles, especially DR and DQ, strongly co-occurred, TCR associations were difficult to assign to individual alleles. In a later analysis, the rate of TCR association differed among HLA loci, with DRB1 alleles having the most associated TCRs and HLA-C alleles having the fewest. The presence/absence analyses assumed that sequencing depth was roughly uniform across donors, and that assumption may not be true. Most TCR sequences were seen in very few donors, while some public TCRs were found in many individuals. This cohort had only TCR beta chains sequenced, and the lack of alpha or paired-chain data limited which features could be detected. A total of fewer than 200 TCR beta chains were listed by the study as associated with cytomegalovirus. In an earlier analysis of more than 450 of the donors, most TCR beta V segments were observed in productive rearrangements about 87% or about 30% of the time, broadly matching IMGT annotations. Most CMV-associated TCR beta chains appeared to be HLA-restricted in a later analysis, and the HLA associations seemed to be driven largely by CMV exposure. A later analysis associated about 16,000 TCR beta sequences with specific HLA alleles at a false discovery rate of 0.05. It was suggested by the authors that the approach could potentially be generalized to other disease states and immunological phenotypes. Seventeen rarely observed V segments, including chromosome 9 orphons, were excluded from the earlier analysis of almost 600 of the donors because counts were too low. A further reported finding was that TCR beta sequences accurately predicted the HLA-A and HLA-B alleles for most subjects in the first cohort. Correlated functional status among segregating V segments might reflect linkage disequilibrium, but an unknown experimental factor could not be ruled out. The classifier was reported to diagnose cytomegalovirus status with high specificity and sensitivity in both the original cohort and the validation cohort. In a later genetic analysis, fewer N-insertions in productive TCRs were reported among donors in an Asian-associated ancestry cluster than the approximately 670-donor mean.

Input material: PBMCs. The source of this sequence is a woman in her 30s in good health and CMV-seronegative.

The CDR3 protein is CASSLLAGGDEQYF. The nucleotides read TGTGCCAGCAGTTTACTGGCGGGAGGGGACGAGCAGTACTTC. The chain uses TRBV27 and TRBJ2-5; 9 central nucleotides agree with TRBD2. The DNA end is more similar to TRBJ2-7, so the J call may be wrong. Per the germline V gene (reference sequence), MNHEY is the CDR1 and SMNVEV is the CDR2. From its cysteine to its phenylalanine, the CDR3 spans 14 amino acids. Only the CDR3 DNA stays, 42 bases, in frame from base 1.